Each of the 15 T cell receptor beta chains below was sequenced from the same sample in a study of T cell responses to AZD1222 COVID-19 vaccine. Some clones are missing from TCRdb's copy, which holds only in-frame ones; the method was immunoSEQ multiplex PCR. The sample lists fewer than 200,000 clones, 70% to 90% occurring once. This sample comprised peripheral blood, obtained 28 days after the second AZD1222 dose. These receptors came from an adult who received the AZD1222 COVID-19 vaccine.

The rearrangement joins TRBV20-1 to TRBJ2-7; TRBD1 might be the D (5 bases). Trimming took off 3 bases at V and 2 bases at J, with 14 bases between the two ends. This CDR3 has 14 amino acids. Germline CDR1 DFQATT, CDR2 SNEGSKA (reference sequence). The CDR3 DNA follows: TGCAGTGCTAGTGAGGACATAGGGCCCTACGAGCAGTACTTC. It is translated as CSASEDIGPYEQYF.

The V gene is TRBV6-5, the J gene TRBJ2-1; D might be TRBD2 (5 bases). The CDR3 runs to 13 residues. Germline lookup yields CDR1 MNHEY and CDR2 SVGAGI. Trimming took 2 bases from V and 10 from J, leaving 12 bases between them. The CDR3 DNA sequence: TGTGCCAGCAGTTACCCGCCCCCGGGGGAGCAGTTCTTC. It translates to CASSYPPPGEQFF.

Only one count was recorded for this clone. Likely a read error: the CDR3 ends without its conserved phenylalanine or tryptophan. It is unclear where the CDR3 begins or ends on the DNA, so no DNA is shown, and the CDR3 is as TCRdb lists it. This chain links TRBV20-1 with TRBJ1-2; whether TRBD1, the table's D call, matches the DNA was not checked. The CDR3 comprises 11 residues, both ends counted. Germline CDR1 is DFQATT and CDR2 is SNEGSKA (reference sequence). CDR3: CSARTGTGNMV.

The rearrangement links TRBV5-1 to TRBJ1-1; weak D call: TRBD1 (5 bases). Germline CDR1 reads SGHRS; CDR2 reads YFSETQ. The ends were cut back, 4 bases at V and 7 bases at J, with 20 bases in the middle. The CDR3 has 15 amino acids. The CDR3: CASSPARGWADEAFF. CDR3 in DNA: TGCGCCAGCAGCCCCGCTCGGGGGTGGGCAGATGAAGCTTTCTTT.

This clone was found once. V and J are TRBV9 and TRBJ2-6, with D uncertain. CDR1 is SGDLS, CDR2 YYNGEE, per germline. The CDR3 has 16 amino acids. Trimming pared 1 base from V and 0 bases from J, leaving 8 bases between. The CDR3 is CASSVTAGSGANVLTF. CDR3 DNA sequence: TGTGCCAGCAGCGTAACAGCCGGCTCTGGGGCCAACGTCCTGACTTTC.

This chain connects TRBV6-5 to TRBJ1-5; a possible D gene is TRBD1 (6 bases). The V gene lost 6 bases and the J gene lost 7 bases, with 13 bases spanning the gap. From germline, CDR1 is MNHEY and CDR2 SVGAGI. The CDR3 runs 13 residues. The CDR3 loop is CASRKQGTQPQHF. CDR3 bases: TGTGCCAGCAGGAAACAGGGTACGCAGCCCCAGCATTTT.

This sequence joins TRBV18 and TRBJ2-5; TRBD2 matches at 7 bases. CDR3 length: 14 residues. Germline loops: CDR1 KGHSH, CDR2 LQKENI. With V trimmed by 3 bases and J by 0 bases, 1 base remained unmatched. CDR3 amino acids: CASSPLADQETQYF. The CDR3 DNA follows: TGTGCCAGCTCACCCCTAGCGGACCAAGAGACCCAGTACTTC. Supplemented by reference TRBV18 and TRBJ2-5, the full variable domain reads NAGVMQNPRHLVRRRGQEARLRCSPMKGHSHVYWYRQLPEEGLKFMVYLQKENIIDESGMPKERFSAEFPKEGPSILRIQQVVRGDSAAYFCASSPLADQETQYFGPGTRLLVL.

The V call is TRBV20-1, the J call TRBJ1-3; unclear D gene. This CDR3 is built from 12 residues. V was clipped by 3 bases and J by 2 bases, with 5 bases between them. CDR1 is DFQATT, CDR2 SNEGSKA, per germline (reference sequence). The CDR3 sequence: CSASPPGNTIYF. The DNA for the CDR3 is TGCAGTGCTAGTCCTCCTGGAAACACCATATATTTT.

The genes are TRBV27 and TRBJ2-7; D is unresolved. Germline lookup yields CDR1 MNHEY and CDR2 SMNVEV (reference sequence). Trimming removed 5 bases at V and 0 bases at J, with 14 bases between. This CDR3 has 15 amino acids. The CDR3 protein is CASSPSPGSSYEQYF. The DNA for the CDR3 is TGTGCCAGCAGTCCCTCGCCGGGCAGCTCCTACGAGCAGTACTTC.

The gene calls are TRBV18 and TRBJ2-1, with D tentatively TRBD1 or TRBD2 (6 bases each). Per the germline V gene, CDR1 is KGHSH and CDR2 is LQKENI. The length of the CDR3 is 15 residues. Trimming pared 2 bases from V and 10 bases from J, leaving 18 bases between. CDR3 coding DNA: TGTGCCAGCTCACCATTTGAGGGGGGCTTAGGGGAGCAGTTCTTC. It yields the protein CASSPFEGGLGEQFF.

The J gene is TRBJ1-2, the V gene TRBV18; D possibly corresponds to TRBD1 (6 bases). Germline CDR1 reads KGHSH; CDR2 reads LQKENI. The CDR3 covers 15 residues. V was trimmed by 3 bases and J by 4 bases, leaving 15 bases between them. The CDR3 loop reads CASSPQHGQSYGYTF. For the CDR3, the DNA is TGTGCCAGCTCACCCCAACACGGACAGAGCTATGGCTACACCTTC.

The chain is built from TRBV5-6 and TRBJ2-6; D gene uncertain. The CDR3 has 16 residues. Germline V lookup: CDR1 SGHDT, CDR2 YYEEEE. Trimming pared 2 bases from V and 0 bases from J, leaving 9 bases between. The CDR3 region has the DNA TGTGCCAGCAGCTTCAGGAGCCCCTCTGGGGCCAACGTCCTGACTTTC. It yields the protein CASSFRSPSGANVLTF.

The chain has TRBV30 and TRBJ2-3; D may be TRBD1 (7 bases). Deletions cut 8 bases from V and 3 bases from J, with 12 bases between. The CDR3 has 12 residues. CDR1 GTSNPN and CDR2 SVGIG come from the germline V gene (reference sequence). The CDR3 DNA reads TGTGCCAAACAGGGGACTACAGATACGCAGTATTTT. It specifies CAKQGTTDTQYF.

The chain carries TRBV2 and TRBJ2-2; D gene uncertain. CDR1 is SNHLY, CDR2 FYNNEI, per germline. The CDR3 consists of 16 residues. Between the trimmed V and J ends, which lost 0 bases and 6 bases, there was a span of 14 bases. DNA of the CDR3: TGTGCCAGCAGTGAAGCGCGACTGGGTTTGGCCGGGGAGCTGTTTTTT. Residues: CASSEARLGLAGELFF.

The chain recombines TRBV23-1 with TRBJ1-2; D is uncertain. TRBV23-1 is identified as an open reading frame with a role that is uncertain. Trimming removed 0 bases from V and 1 base from J, with 6 bases in between. The CDR3 has 14 residues. The CDR3 region is CASSQSALNYGYTF. The CDR3 bases are TGCGCCAGCAGTCAATCGGCCCTTAACTATGGCTACACCTTC.